These 14 T cell receptor beta chains were sequenced from one sample in a study of T cells in localized non-small cell lung cancer. Here immunoSEQ multiplex PCR was the method, and the copy in TCRdb shows in-frame clones only, minus some. In the table there are around 100,000 clones, 87% of which are singletons. The input for sequencing was peripheral blood, taken before any cancer treatment. These receptors were taken from a man aged 40 to 70 with stage I squamous cell lung carcinoma.

With regard to this clone: The germline gene is not matched at one end of the junction; a read error may be the cause. The V and J genes are TRBV7-2 and TRBJ2-7; no reliable D call. This CDR3 is built from 11 residues. Germline-derived CDR1 and CDR2 are SGHTA and FQGNSA. The DNA for the CDR3 is TGTGCCAGCAGCAGATCCTCCGAGCAGTACTTC. Protein product: CASSRSSEQYF. Combining the CDR3 with reference TRBV7-2 and TRBJ2-7 gives the whole variable domain GAGVSQSPSNKVTEKGKDVELRCDPISGHTALYWYRQSLGQGLEFLIYFQGNSAPDKSGLPSDRFSAERTGGSVSTLTIQRTQQEDSAVYLCASSRSSEQYFGPGTRLTVT.

This clone was recorded a few times. The rearrangement links TRBV19 to TRBJ1-5; the D is unclear. The CDR3 covers 15 residues. V dropped 5 bases and J dropped 6 bases, with 17 bases sitting between them. The germline CDR1 and CDR2 sequences are LNHDA and SQIVND (reference sequence). The CDR3 DNA reads TGTGCCAGTAGTGTCAGTGAGGGCCTGGGTCAGCCCCAGCATTTT. Its translation: CASSVSEGLGQPQHF.

V and J are TRBV7-2 and TRBJ1-4; D might be TRBD1 (6 bases). Trimming left V 2 bases short and J 4 bases short, with 23 bases between. This CDR3 has 19 amino acids. Germline loops: CDR1 SGHTA, CDR2 FQGNSA. CDR3 protein: CASSLTLLLTGIRNEKLFF. CDR3 DNA sequence: TGTGCCAGCAGCTTAACTTTACTTTTAACAGGGATCCGTAATGAAAAACTGTTTTTT.

The CDR3 DNA is TGTGCCAGCAGCTTACAGGGCCCGGGGGGCACTGAAGCTTTCTTT. Its protein product is CASSLQGPGGTEAFF. V gene TRBV7-9 combines with J gene TRBJ1-1; TRBD1 is a possible D gene (5 bases). Germline V gene sequence: CDR1 SEHNR, CDR2 FQNEAQ (reference sequence). This CDR3 contains 15 residues. With 2 bases removed from V and 4 bases from J, the gap between germline ends came to 14 bases.

V and J are TRBV5-1 and TRBJ1-2; D is undetermined. The CDR3 length is 14 residues. V lost 5 bases and J lost 5, with 16 bases in between. Germline lookup yields CDR1 SGHRS and CDR2 YFSETQ. CDR3 DNA: TGCGCCAGCAGTCTAACGACACGCACTTATGGCTACACCTTC. It translates to CASSLTTRTYGYTF.

The chain carries TRBV2 and TRBJ1-1; D unclear. CDR3 length: 14 amino acids. The germline V gene has CDR1 SNHLY and CDR2 FYNNEI. V was cut by 5 bases and J by 1 base, with 11 bases left in between. For the CDR3, the DNA is TGTGCCAGCAGTTCTGGACCGCGGAACACTGAAGCTTTCTTT. As protein: CASSSGPRNTEAFF.

In this sample, this clone turned up once. The V call is TRBV4-3, the J call TRBJ1-2; no reliable D call. In germline, CDR1 is LGHNA, CDR2 YSLEER. V lost 0 bases and J 4 bases, leaving 12 bases between the germline ends. This CDR3 region has 15 residues. CDR3 bases: TGCGCCAGCAGCCAAGATTTAGCAGGAATCTATGGCTACACCTTC. Amino acids: CASSQDLAGIYGYTF.

The DNA for the CDR3 is TGTGCCAGCAGCGTCAGCCCACTAGCGGGGGGTCCCGGGGAGCTGTTTTTT. Translation: CASSVSPLAGGPGELFF. This sequence joins TRBV9 and TRBJ2-2; 12 bases map to TRBD2. This CDR3 is 17 amino acids long. V shed 2 bases, J shed 6 bases, and the junction held 8 bases outside the gene matches. The germline V gene encodes CDR1 SGDLS and CDR2 YYNGEE. The full variable domain, in which reference TRBV9 and TRBJ2-2 provide the parts outside the CDR3, is DSGVTQTPKHLITATGQRVTLRCSPRSGDLSVYWYQQSLDQGLQFLIQYYNGEERAKGNILERFSAQQFPDLHSELNLSSLELGDSALYFCASSVSPLAGGPGELFFGEGSRLTVL.

V usage is TRBV6-1 and J usage is TRBJ1-3; possibly TRBD1 for D (6 bases). The germline V gene has CDR1 MNHNS and CDR2 SASEGT. The length of the CDR3 is 15 residues. V was clipped by 3 bases and J by 0 bases, with 9 bases between them. CDR3 sequence (DNA): TGTGCCAGCAGTGATGCGGACAGCTCTGGAAACACCATATATTTT. Encoded protein: CASSDADSSGNTIYF.

This sequence joins TRBV5-1 and TRBJ1-1; 9 positions agree with TRBD1. The CDR3 has 15 residues. The junction had 11 bases not matched to a gene; V was cut back by 4 bases and J by 7 bases. Germline CDR1 reads SGHRS; CDR2 reads YFSETQ. The CDR3 DNA sequence: TGCGCCAGCAGCCCCCAGACAGGGGGTAGAGATGAAGCTTTCTTT. Translating it yields CASSPQTGGRDEAFF.

The rearrangement uses TRBV27 and TRBJ2-7, with 7 bases that match TRBD1. Germline V lookup: CDR1 MNHEY, CDR2 SMNVEV (reference sequence). The CDR3 totals 16 residues. V dropped 2 bases and J dropped 7; count of bases not matched to a gene: 14. The CDR3 sequence: CASSLKVTGSRGEQYF. DNA of the CDR3: TGTGCCAGCAGTTTAAAAGTGACAGGGTCAAGAGGGGAGCAGTACTTC.

This chain uses TRBV6-6 with TRBJ1-1; D not certain. Germline CDR1 reads MNHNY; CDR2 reads SVGAGI (reference sequence). V gave up 6 bases and J gave up 4 bases, with 9 bases separating them. This CDR3 has 12 residues. CDR3 sequence: CASSPRSTEAFF. CDR3 bases: TGTGCCAGCAGCCCTAGGAGCACTGAAGCTTTCTTT.

The chain couples TRBV6-1 to TRBJ1-1, with D perhaps matching TRBD1 (5 bases). The CDR3 covers 14 residues. CDR1 and CDR2 (germline): MNHNS, SASEGT. V was pared by 3 bases and J by 1 base, with 9 bases between. The CDR3 here is CASSEHTGNTEAFF. The CDR3 nucleotides read TGTGCCAGCAGTGAGCACACAGGGAACACTGAAGCTTTCTTT.

This clone is a singleton in its sample. The chain uses TRBV28 and TRBJ1-2; tentative D call: TRBD1 (6 bases). Per the germline V gene, CDR1 is MDHEN and CDR2 is SYDVKM. CDR3 length equals 14 residues. Trimming removed 1 base from V and 5 bases from J, with 11 bases in between. CDR3 protein: CASSLFQGRYGYTF. CDR3 nucleotides: TGTGCCAGCAGTTTATTCCAGGGGAGGTATGGCTACACCTTC.